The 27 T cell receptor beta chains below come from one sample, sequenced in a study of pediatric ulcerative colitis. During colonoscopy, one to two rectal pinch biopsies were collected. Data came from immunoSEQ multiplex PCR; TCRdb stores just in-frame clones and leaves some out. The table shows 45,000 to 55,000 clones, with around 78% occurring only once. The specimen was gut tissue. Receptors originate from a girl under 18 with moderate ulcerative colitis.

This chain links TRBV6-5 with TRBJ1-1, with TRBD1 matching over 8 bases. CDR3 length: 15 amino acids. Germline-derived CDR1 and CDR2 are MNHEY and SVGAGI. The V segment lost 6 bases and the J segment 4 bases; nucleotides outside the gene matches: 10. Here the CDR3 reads CASSTPGGYSTEAFF. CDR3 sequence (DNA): TGTGCCAGCAGCACTCCAGGGGGCTACAGCACTGAAGCTTTCTTT.

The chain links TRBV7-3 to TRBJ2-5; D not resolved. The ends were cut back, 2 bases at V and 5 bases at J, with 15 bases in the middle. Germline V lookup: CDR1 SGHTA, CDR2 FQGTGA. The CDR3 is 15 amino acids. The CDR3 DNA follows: TGTGCCAGCAGCTTATCCGGGTCCGGTTACGAGACCCAGTACTTC. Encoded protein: CASSLSGSGYETQYF. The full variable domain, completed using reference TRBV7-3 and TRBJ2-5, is GAGVSQTPSNKVTEKGKYVELRCDPISGHTALYWYRQSLGQGPEFLIYFQGTGAADDSGLPNDRFFAVRPEGSVSTLKIQRTERGDSAVYLCASSLSGSGYETQYFGPGTRLLVL.

The CDR3 protein is CASSLFDRNTEAFF. CDR3 DNA: TGTGCCAGCAGCTTGTTCGACCGGAACACTGAAGCTTTCTTT. The chain recombines TRBV7-2 with TRBJ1-1; D remains unclear. V was clipped by 3 bases and J by 1 base, with 9 bases between them. CDR1 is SGHTA and CDR2 is FQGNSA in the germline V gene. The CDR3 length is 14 residues.

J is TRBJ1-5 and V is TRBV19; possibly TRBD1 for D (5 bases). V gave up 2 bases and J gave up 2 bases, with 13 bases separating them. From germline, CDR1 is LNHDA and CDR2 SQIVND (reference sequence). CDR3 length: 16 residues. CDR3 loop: CASSISGAEGNQPQHF. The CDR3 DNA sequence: TGTGCCAGTAGTATATCCGGGGCCGAGGGCAATCAGCCCCAGCATTTT.

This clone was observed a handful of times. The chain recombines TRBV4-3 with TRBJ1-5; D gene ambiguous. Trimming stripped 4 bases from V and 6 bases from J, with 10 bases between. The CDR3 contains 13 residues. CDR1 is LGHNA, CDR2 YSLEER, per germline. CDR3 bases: TGCGCCAGCAGCCCGTCCGGGGTTCAGCCCCAGCATTTT. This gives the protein CASSPSGVQPQHF.

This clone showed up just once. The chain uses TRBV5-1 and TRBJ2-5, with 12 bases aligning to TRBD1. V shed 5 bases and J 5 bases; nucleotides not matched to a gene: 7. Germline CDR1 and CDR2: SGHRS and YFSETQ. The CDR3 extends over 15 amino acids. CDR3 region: CASRLGTGGFETQYF. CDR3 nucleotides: TGCGCCAGCAGACTCGGGACAGGGGGCTTCGAGACCCAGTACTTC.

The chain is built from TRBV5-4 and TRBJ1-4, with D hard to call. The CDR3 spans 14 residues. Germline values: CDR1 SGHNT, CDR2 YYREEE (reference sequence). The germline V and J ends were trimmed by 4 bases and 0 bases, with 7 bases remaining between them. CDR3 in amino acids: CASSRASTNEKLFF. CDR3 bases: TGTGCCAGCAGCCGGGCCTCAACTAATGAAAAACTGTTTTTT.

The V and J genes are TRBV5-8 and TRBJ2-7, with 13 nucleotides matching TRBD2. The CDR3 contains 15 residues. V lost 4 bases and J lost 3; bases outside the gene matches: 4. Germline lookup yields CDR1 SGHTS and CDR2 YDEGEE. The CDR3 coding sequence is TGTGCCAGCAGCCCCAGGACTAGCGGGGGCTACGAGCAGTACTTC. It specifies CASSPRTSGGYEQYF.

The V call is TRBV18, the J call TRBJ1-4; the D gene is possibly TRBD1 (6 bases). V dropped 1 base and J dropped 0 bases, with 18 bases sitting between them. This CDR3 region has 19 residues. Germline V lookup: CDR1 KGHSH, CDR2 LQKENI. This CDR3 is CASSPLRATGGATNEKLFF. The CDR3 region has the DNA TGTGCCAGCTCACCACTTAGGGCGACAGGTGGTGCAACTAATGAAAAACTGTTTTTT.

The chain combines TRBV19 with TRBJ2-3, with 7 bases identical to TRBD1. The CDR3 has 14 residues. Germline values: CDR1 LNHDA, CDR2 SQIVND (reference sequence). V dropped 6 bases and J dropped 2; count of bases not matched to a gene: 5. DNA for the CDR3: TGTGCCAGTAGATCCGGGACAGCCACAGATACGCAGTATTTT. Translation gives CASRSGTATDTQYF.

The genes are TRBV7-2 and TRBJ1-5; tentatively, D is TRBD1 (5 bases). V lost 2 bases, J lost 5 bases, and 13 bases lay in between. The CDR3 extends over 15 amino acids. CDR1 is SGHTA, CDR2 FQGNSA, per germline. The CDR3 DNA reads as TGTGCCAGCAGCTTATGGCAGGGTGAATATCAGCCCCAGCATTTT. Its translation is CASSLWQGEYQPQHF.

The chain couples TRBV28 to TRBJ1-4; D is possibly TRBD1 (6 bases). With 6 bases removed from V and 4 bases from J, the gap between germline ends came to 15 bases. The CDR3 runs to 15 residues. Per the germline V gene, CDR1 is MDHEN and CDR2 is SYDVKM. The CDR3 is CASSERTAINEKLFF. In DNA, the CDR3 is TGTGCCAGCAGCGAAAGGACAGCGATTAATGAAAAACTGTTTTTT.

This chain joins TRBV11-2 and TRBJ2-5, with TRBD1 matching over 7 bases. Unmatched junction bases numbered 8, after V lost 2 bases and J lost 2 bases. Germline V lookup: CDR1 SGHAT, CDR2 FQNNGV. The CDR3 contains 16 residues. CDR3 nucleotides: TGTGCCAGCAGCTTACGGGACAGATATATTCAAGAGACCCAGTACTTC. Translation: CASSLRDRYIQETQYF. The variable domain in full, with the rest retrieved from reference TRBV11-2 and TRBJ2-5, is EAGVAQSPRYKIIEKRQSVAFWCNPISGHATLYWYQQILGQGPKLLIQFQNNGVVDDSQLPKDRFSAERLKGVDSTLKIQPAKLEDSAVYLCASSLRDRYIQETQYFGPGTRLLVL.

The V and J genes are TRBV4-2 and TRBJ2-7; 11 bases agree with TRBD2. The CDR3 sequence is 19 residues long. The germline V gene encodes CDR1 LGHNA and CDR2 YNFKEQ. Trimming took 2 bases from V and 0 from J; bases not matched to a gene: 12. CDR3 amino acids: CASSQSSGGIQGNSYEQYF. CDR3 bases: TGTGCCAGCAGCCAATCTAGCGGGGGGATCCAAGGAAACTCCTACGAGCAGTACTTC.

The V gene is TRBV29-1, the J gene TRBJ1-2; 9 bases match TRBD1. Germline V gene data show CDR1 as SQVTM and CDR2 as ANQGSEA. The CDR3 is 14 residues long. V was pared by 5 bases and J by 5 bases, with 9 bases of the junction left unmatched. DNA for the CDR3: TGCAGCGTTACTTCACAGGGGGCGACTTATGGCTACACCTTC. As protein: CSVTSQGATYGYTF.

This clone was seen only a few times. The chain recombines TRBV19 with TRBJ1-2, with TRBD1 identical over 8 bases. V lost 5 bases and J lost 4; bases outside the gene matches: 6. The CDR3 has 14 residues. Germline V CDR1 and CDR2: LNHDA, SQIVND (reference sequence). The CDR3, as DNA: TGTGCCAGTAGTTTCAGGACAGGGCGCTATGGCTACACCTTC. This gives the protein CASSFRTGRYGYTF.

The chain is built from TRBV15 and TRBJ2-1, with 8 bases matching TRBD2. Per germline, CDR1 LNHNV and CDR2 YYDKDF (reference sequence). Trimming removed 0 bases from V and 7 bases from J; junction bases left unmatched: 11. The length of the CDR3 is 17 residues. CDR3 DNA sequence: TGTGCCACCAGCAGAGATCGGTCGGGAGGGCCGGGGAATGAGCAGTTCTTC. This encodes CATSRDRSGGPGNEQFF.

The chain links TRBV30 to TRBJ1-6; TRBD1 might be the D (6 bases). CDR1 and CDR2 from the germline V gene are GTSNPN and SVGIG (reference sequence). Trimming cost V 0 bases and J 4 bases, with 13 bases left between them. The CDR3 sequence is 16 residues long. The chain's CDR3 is CAWSVTGARYNSPLHF. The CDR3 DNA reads TGTGCCTGGAGTGTTACGGGGGCTCGGTATAATTCACCCCTCCACTTT.

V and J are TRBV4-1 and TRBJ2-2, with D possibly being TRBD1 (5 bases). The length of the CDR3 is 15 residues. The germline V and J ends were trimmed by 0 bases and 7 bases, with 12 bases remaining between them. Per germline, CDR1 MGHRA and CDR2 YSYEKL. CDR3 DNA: TGCGCCAGCAGCCAAGATCCCAGGGTAGGCGGGGAGCTGTTTTTT. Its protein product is CASSQDPRVGGELFF.

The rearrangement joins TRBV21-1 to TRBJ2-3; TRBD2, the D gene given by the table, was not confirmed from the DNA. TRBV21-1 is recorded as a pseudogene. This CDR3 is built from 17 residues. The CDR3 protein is CASSSRTSGRGTDTQYF. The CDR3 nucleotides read TGTGCCAGCAGCTCCCGGACTAGCGGGAGAGGCACAGATACGCAGTATTTT.

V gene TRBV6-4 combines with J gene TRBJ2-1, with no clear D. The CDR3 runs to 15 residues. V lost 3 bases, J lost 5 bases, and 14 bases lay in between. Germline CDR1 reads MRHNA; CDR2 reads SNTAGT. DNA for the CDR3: TGTGCCAGCAGTGAGAACCCGGGCCAACACAATGAGCAGTTCTTC. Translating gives CASSENPGQHNEQFF.

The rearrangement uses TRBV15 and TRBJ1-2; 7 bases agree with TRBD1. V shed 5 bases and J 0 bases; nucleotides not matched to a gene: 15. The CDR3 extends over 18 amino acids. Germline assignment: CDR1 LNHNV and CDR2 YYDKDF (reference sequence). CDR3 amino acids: CATSGIIADRTANYGYTF. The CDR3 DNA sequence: TGTGCCACCAGCGGTATAATTGCGGACAGGACGGCTAACTATGGCTACACCTTC.

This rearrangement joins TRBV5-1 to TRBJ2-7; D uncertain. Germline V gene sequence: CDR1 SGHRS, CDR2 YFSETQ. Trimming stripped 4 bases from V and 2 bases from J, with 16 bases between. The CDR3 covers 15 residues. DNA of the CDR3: TGCGCCAGCAGCCTTGGAGATGGGAATACCTACGAGCAGTACTTC. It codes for CASSLGDGNTYEQYF. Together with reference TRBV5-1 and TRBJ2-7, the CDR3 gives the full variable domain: KAGVTQTPRYLIKTRGQQVTLSCSPISGHRSVSWYQQTPGQGLQFLFEYFSETQRNKGNFPGRFSGRQFSNSRSEMNVSTLELGDSALYLCASSLGDGNTYEQYFGPGTRLTVT.

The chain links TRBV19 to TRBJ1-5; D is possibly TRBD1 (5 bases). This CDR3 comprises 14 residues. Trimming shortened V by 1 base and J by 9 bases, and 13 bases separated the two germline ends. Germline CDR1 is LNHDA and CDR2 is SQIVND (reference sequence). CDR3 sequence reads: CASSIGAGSGPQHF. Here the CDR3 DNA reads TGTGCCAGTAGTATAGGAGCAGGGAGTGGGCCCCAGCATTTT.

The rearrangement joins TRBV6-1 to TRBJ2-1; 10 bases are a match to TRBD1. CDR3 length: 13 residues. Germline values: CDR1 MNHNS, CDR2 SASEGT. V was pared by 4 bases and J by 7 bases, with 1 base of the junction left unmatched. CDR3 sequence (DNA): TGTGCCAGCAGTGGGACAGGGGGGAATGAGCAGTTCTTC. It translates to CASSGTGGNEQFF.

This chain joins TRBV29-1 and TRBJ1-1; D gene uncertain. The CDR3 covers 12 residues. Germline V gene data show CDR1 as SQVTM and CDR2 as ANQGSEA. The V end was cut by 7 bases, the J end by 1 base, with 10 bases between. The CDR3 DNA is TGCAGCGCCTTAGACCAGAACACTGAAGCTTTCTTT. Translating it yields CSALDQNTEAFF. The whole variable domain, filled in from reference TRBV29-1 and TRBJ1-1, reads SAVISQKPSRDICQRGTSLTIQCQVDSQVTMMFWYRQQPGQSLTLIATANQGSEATYESGFVIDKFPISRPNLTFSTLTVSNMSPEDSSIYLCSALDQNTEAFFGQGTRLTVV.

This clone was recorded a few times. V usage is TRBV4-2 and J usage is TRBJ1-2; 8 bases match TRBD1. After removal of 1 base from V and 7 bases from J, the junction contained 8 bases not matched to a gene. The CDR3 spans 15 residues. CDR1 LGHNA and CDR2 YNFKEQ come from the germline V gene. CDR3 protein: CASSQVEDRVGGYTF. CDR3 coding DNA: TGTGCCAGCAGCCAAGTTGAGGACAGGGTAGGTGGCTACACCTTC.